This T cell receptor (gamma chain) was documented in a study of human gamma delta and Vdelta1 T cells. TCRdb fed the PCR reads to CATT. The sample consists of about 3,900 gamma-chain clones, over 15% of them appearing once. On this clone: The antigen is not known.

The CDR3 sequence is 10 residues long. The assigned J gene is TRGJP1, but the V gene is uncalled. The source material was Vdelta1 gamma-delta T cells from blood grown in culture (DOT cells). The receptor comes from a human donor in good health. The CDR3 nucleotides are TGTGCTACCACTGGTTGGTTCAAGATATTT. It codes for CATTGWFKIF.